This TCR beta chain stems from a study of CD8+ T cells in alopecia areata. Study-level background: Treated patients were dosed with oral tofacitinib, taking 5 to 10 mg twice daily. Study findings and constraints: Alopecia totalis/universalis scalp especially showed more expanded CD8+ clones than normal scalp. A great number of expanded lesional clones endured in scalp and blood during tofacitinib.

Regarding this clone: Its specificity is unknown.

cDNA serving as the sequencing template came from extracted, reverse transcribed RNA. Here immunoSEQ multiplex PCR was the method, and the copy in TCRdb shows in-frame clones only, minus some. Found here are approximately 170,000 clones, 50% to 65% of them singletons; the top ten hold 13% to 15%. Germline V gene data show CDR1 as SGHRS and CDR2 as YFSETQ. V was cut by 0 bases and J by 0 bases, with 6 bases left in between. There are 14 residues in the CDR3. Treatment indicated: oral pan-JAK inhibitor, 5-10 mg twice daily. The sequences come from CD4+ T cells sorted from blood, collected at week 24, from a patient treated with tofacitinib. The clonotype was recovered from a human donor with alopecia areata. V is TRBV5-1 and J is TRBJ1-2, with D hard to call. CDR3 nucleotide sequence: TGCGCCAGCAGCTTGGCCACCTCTAACTATGGCTACACCTTC. Translated, it gives CASSLATSNYGYTF.